The clone carrying this T cell receptor (beta chain) showed up many times. The germline V gene has CDR1 SQVTM and CDR2 ANQGSEA. The CDR3 is made up of 14 amino acids. The V end was cut by 6 bases, the J end by 7 bases, with 18 bases between. This sample was included in a study of T cells in Graves' hyperthyroidism and ophthalmopathy. The TCR beta CDR3 regions underwent amplification using RNA transcripts as the source. The HTBI primer set served for first-round RT-PCR of the TCR CDR3. MiXCR was run by TCRdb on the multiplex PCR reads, yielding one entry per CDR3 protein. The data hold tens of thousands of distinct CDR3 sequences, with 54% observed a single time.

The clonotype was recovered from a man younger than 35 with Graves' hyperthyroidism. The rearrangement links TRBV29-1 to TRBJ1-4, with a possible D match to TRBD1 (6 bases). Material for sequencing was peripheral blood or thyroid tissue (not recorded which). The CDR3 here is CSVRGGGRSEKLFF. The CDR3 DNA follows: TGCAGCGTCAGAGGGGGGGGGCGCAGTGAAAAACTGTTTTTT.